The present TCR beta chain was sequenced within a study of beta chain features in type 1 diabetes. The CDR3 runs to 17 residues. Trimming cost V 1 base and J 4 bases; bases outside gene matches: 8. Per germline, CDR1 KGHSH and CDR2 LQKENI. The investigators reverse transcribed all of the isolated RNA, so they sequenced expressed TCRB transcripts. Using immunoSEQ multiplex PCR, the repertoire was profiled, and TCRdb retains in-frame clones only, with some absent. The sample consists of under 45,000 clones, approximately 49% of them appearing once. Of note for this clone: Its antigen is unknown.

Study-wide results and caveats: Naive, central memory and Treg TCRB repertoires seemed to resemble each other more closely in patients than they did in healthy donors. VDJ junctions sequenced from type 1 diabetes patients showed fewer insertions and more deletions.

The sequence derives from a woman aged 30 to 39 in good health. The sequencing sample was made of stem cell memory CD4+ T cells from blood. This rearrangement joins TRBV18 to TRBJ2-3; TRBD2 aligns across 10 bases. The CDR3 is CASSPLSSGSLADTQYF. CDR3 DNA sequence: TGTGCCAGCTCACCACTGTCTAGCGGGAGTCTCGCAGATACGCAGTATTTT.